One sample yielded the 25 T cell receptor beta chains listed below, sequenced in a study of cytomegalovirus exposure and HLA in healthy donors. Primers: 60 Vbeta forward and 13 Jbeta reverse. The method was immunoSEQ multiplex PCR; TCRdb's version includes in-frame clones alone and lacks a portion of them. The table lists fewer than 80,000 clones, 70% to 75% of them singletons. The sequencing sample was made of PBMCs. The receptors derive from a woman younger than 45 in good health and CMV-seronegative.

This chain links TRBV5-1 with TRBJ1-1; D may be TRBD1 (5 bases). V was cut by 2 bases and J by 4 bases, with 12 bases left in between. The CDR3 contains 14 residues. CDR1 and CDR2 (germline): SGHRS, YFSETQ. The CDR3 nucleotides read TGCGCCAGCAGCTTCTCTCGGGGGGGCACTGAAGCTTTCTTT. Protein sequence: CASSFSRGGTEAFF.

The gene calls are TRBV6-5 and TRBJ2-2, with D possibly matching TRBD2 (5 bases). Trimming pared 1 base from V and 3 bases from J, leaving 6 bases between. The germline V gene has CDR1 MNHEY and CDR2 SVGAGI. The CDR3 runs to 14 residues. The CDR3 nucleotides read TGTGCCAGCAGTTACTTCGGGGACACCGGGGAGCTGTTTTTT. It yields the protein CASSYFGDTGELFF.

This clone was observed once. The chain uses TRBV30 and TRBJ2-3; D gene ambiguous. The CDR3 loop spans 13 amino acids. Trimming took 5 bases from V and 1 from J, leaving 10 bases between them. CDR1 and CDR2 from the germline V gene are GTSNPN and SVGIG (reference sequence). CDR3: CAWWWPGTDTQYF. The CDR3 DNA is TGTGCCTGGTGGTGGCCCGGCACAGATACGCAGTATTTT.

The chain carries TRBV18 and TRBJ2-7, with 7 bases lining up with TRBD2. CDR1 is KGHSH, CDR2 LQKENI, per germline. CDR3 length: 15 residues. V was clipped by 0 bases and J by 7 bases; unmatched bases: 9. The CDR3 region is CASSPPGVQGGEQYF. The CDR3 DNA reads TGTGCCAGCTCACCACCGGGGGTCCAGGGAGGGGAGCAGTACTTC.

V usage is TRBV19 and J usage is TRBJ2-3; D is uncertain. V lost 0 bases and J lost 2, with 6 bases in between. CDR3 length: 14 amino acids. Germline V gene sequence: CDR1 LNHDA, CDR2 SQIVND (reference sequence). CDR3 in DNA: TGTGCCAGTAGTATAGATCAGAACACAGATACGCAGTATTTT. Translation gives CASSIDQNTDTQYF.

V and J are TRBV5-1 and TRBJ1-1; D is possibly TRBD1 (5 bases). Germline V gene sequence: CDR1 SGHRS, CDR2 YFSETQ. The CDR3 is 15 amino acids. Trimming removed 4 bases from V and 1 base from J, with 14 bases in between. The CDR3 sequence: CASSDRYRGNTEAFF. As DNA, the CDR3 is TGCGCCAGCAGCGATCGATATAGGGGGAACACTGAAGCTTTCTTT. Looking up the rest from reference TRBV5-1 and TRBJ1-1 gives the full variable domain: KAGVTQTPRYLIKTRGQQVTLSCSPISGHRSVSWYQQTPGQGLQFLFEYFSETQRNKGNFPGRFSGRQFSNSRSEMNVSTLELGDSALYLCASSDRYRGNTEAFFGQGTRLTVV.

This chain joins TRBV19 and TRBJ2-5; 9 nucleotides line up with TRBD2. Germline V lookup: CDR1 LNHDA, CDR2 SQIVND (reference sequence). The CDR3 is 13 amino acids. The V segment lost 6 bases and the J segment 5 bases; nucleotides outside the gene matches: 4. CDR3 coding DNA: TGTGCCAGTAGAGCGGGAGGAGGGGAGACCCAGTACTTC. Translating gives CASRAGGGETQYF.

This clone was seen only a few times. V is TRBV19 and J is TRBJ1-2; 8 nucleotides match TRBD1. V shed 6 bases and J 8 bases; nucleotides not matched to a gene: 2. Germline V CDR1 and CDR2: LNHDA, SQIVND (reference sequence). There are 11 residues in the CDR3. The CDR3 loop reads CASRGQDGYTF. In nucleotides, the CDR3 is TGTGCCAGTAGGGGACAGGACGGCTACACCTTC. The complete variable domain, with remaining parts taken from reference TRBV19 and TRBJ1-2, reads DGGITQSPKYLFRKEGQNVTLSCEQNLNHDAMYWYRQDPGQGLRLIYYSQIVNDFQKGDIAEGYSVSREKKESFPLTVTSAQKNPTAFYLCASRGQDGYTFGSGTRLTVV.

The genes are TRBV2 and TRBJ2-1, with a weak D call TRBD2 (6 bases). Germline lookup yields CDR1 SNHLY and CDR2 FYNNEI. V lost 8 bases to trimming and J lost 2 bases, with 25 bases between them. The CDR3 runs 18 residues. In DNA, the CDR3 is TGTGCCAGCGGGTCTTGGCTTCGGGAGAGGGCGACCTACAATGAGCAGTTCTTC. This sequence encodes CASGSWLRERATYNEQFF.

This chain uses TRBV18 with TRBJ2-1; 9 bases align to TRBD2. Losses at the gene ends were 4 bases for V and 6 bases for J; bases not matched to a gene: 10. CDR1 and CDR2 from the germline V gene are KGHSH and LQKENI. The CDR3 length is 16 residues. CDR3 residues: CASSQQGLARANEQFF. The CDR3 DNA is TGTGCCAGCTCACAACAGGGACTAGCTCGGGCCAATGAGCAGTTCTTC.

The chain links TRBV6-1 to TRBJ1-5, with TRBD1 matching 9 bases. The CDR3 covers 20 residues. V trimming: 1 base; J trimming: 4 bases; junction bases outside the gene matches: 17. Germline lookup yields CDR1 MNHNS and CDR2 SASEGT. CDR3 protein: CASSEEPQWPGQGFNQPQHF. CDR3 coding DNA: TGTGCCAGCAGTGAAGAGCCCCAGTGGCCGGGACAGGGATTTAATCAGCCCCAGCATTTT.

The chain combines TRBV11-2 with TRBJ1-2; a possible D gene is TRBD1 (6 bases). The CDR3 extends over 13 amino acids. The germline CDR1 and CDR2 sequences are SGHAT and FQNNGV. Trimming took off 3 bases at V and 2 bases at J, with 7 bases between the two ends. The CDR3 region is CASSFTGNYGYTF. The CDR3 region has the DNA TGTGCCAGCAGCTTCACAGGGAACTATGGCTACACCTTC.

The V and J genes are TRBV7-8 and TRBJ1-4; 10 bases match TRBD1. The germline V gene encodes CDR1 SGHVS and CDR2 FQNEAQ. The CDR3 is 15 amino acids. V lost 3 bases to trimming and J lost 5 bases; unmatched junction nucleotides: 3. This CDR3 reads CASSFGDRGNEKLFF. DNA of the CDR3: TGTGCCAGCAGCTTCGGGGACAGGGGCAATGAAAAACTGTTTTTT.

The rearrangement joins TRBV5-1 to TRBJ2-1; D perhaps matches TRBD2 (7 bases). The CDR3 is 17 amino acids. V gave up 0 bases and J gave up 5 bases, with 18 bases separating them. Germline V gene sequence: CDR1 SGHRS, CDR2 YFSETQ. The CDR3: CASSLGGGGSTDNEQFF. The CDR3 nucleotides are TGCGCCAGCAGCTTGGGGGGGGGCGGGAGTACGGACAATGAGCAGTTCTTC.

The chain recombines TRBV2 with TRBJ2-3; unclear D gene. This CDR3 is 16 amino acids long. Germline V gene data show CDR1 as SNHLY and CDR2 as FYNNEI. Trimming removed 4 bases at V and 0 bases at J, with 14 bases between. The CDR3 sequence: CASSVVRASSTDTQYF. The CDR3, as DNA: TGTGCCAGCAGTGTCGTGCGCGCCTCTAGCACAGATACGCAGTATTTT.

The sample holds one count of this clone. J is TRBJ1-1 and V is TRBV5-1, with D possibly TRBD1 on 6 matching bases. V lost 10 bases and J 2 bases, leaving 24 bases between the germline ends. The germline CDR1 and CDR2 sequences are SGHRS and YFSETQ. The CDR3 extends over 16 amino acids. The CDR3 loop reads CASLPQQGGVNTEAFF. The CDR3 nucleotides read TGCGCCTCTCTCCCACAGCAAGGGGGGGTAAACACTGAAGCTTTCTTT.

This clone was found a few times. V is TRBV29-1 and J is TRBJ2-2, with 7 bases aligning to TRBD2. Germline values: CDR1 SQVTM, CDR2 ANQGSEA. Unmatched junction bases numbered 10, after V lost 7 bases and J lost 5 bases. CDR3 length: 14 residues. The CDR3 region has the DNA TGCAGCGCTGAGAAAGTGGGGGGGACCGGGGAGCTGTTTTTT. It encodes CSAEKVGGTGELFF.

The chain uses TRBV11-1 and TRBJ1-1, with 8 positions matching TRBD1. Germline lookup yields CDR1 SGHAT and CDR2 FQDESV (reference sequence). V lost 6 bases, J lost 7 bases, and 10 bases stayed unmatched. This CDR3 has 14 amino acids. The CDR3 DNA reads TGTGCCAGCAGACGTGAAACAGGGGGAGTTGAAGCTTTCTTT. Residues: CASRRETGGVEAFF. The complete variable domain, with remaining parts taken from reference TRBV11-1 and TRBJ1-1, reads EAEVAQSPRYKITEKSQAVAFWCDPISGHATLYWYRQILGQGPELLVQFQDESVVDDSQLPKDRFSAERLKGVDSTLKIQPAELGDSAMYLCASRRETGGVEAFFGQGTRLTVV.

The chain carries TRBV7-2 and TRBJ1-2, with D perhaps matching TRBD1 (6 bases). The CDR3 loop spans 16 amino acids. With 5 bases removed from V and 4 bases from J, the gap between germline ends came to 20 bases. The germline V gene encodes CDR1 SGHTA and CDR2 FQGNSA. CDR3 DNA sequence: TGTGCCAGCAGCCCTAGTGGGGGGGCGGTGGGCTATGGCTACACCTTC. It specifies CASSPSGGAVGYGYTF.

There are a few counts of this clone. The chain is built from TRBV6-1 and TRBJ1-5; D possibly corresponds to TRBD1 (6 bases). Germline V gene sequence: CDR1 MNHNS, CDR2 SASEGT. Between the trimmed V and J ends, which lost 6 bases and 1 base, there was a span of 10 bases. The length of the CDR3 is 14 residues. The CDR3, as DNA: TGTGCCAGCAGGGCGAGGGGGAGCAATCAGCCCCAGCATTTT. It yields the protein CASRARGSNQPQHF.

The chain links TRBV6-5 to TRBJ1-1; weak D call: TRBD1 (6 bases). V was cut by 2 bases and J by 4 bases, with 17 bases left in between. Per the germline V gene, CDR1 is MNHEY and CDR2 is SVGAGI. The CDR3 has 16 amino acids. The CDR3 region has the DNA TGTGCCAGCAGTTACCTGCCGGCTGACAGGAGCACTGAAGCTTTCTTT. Its protein product is CASSYLPADRSTEAFF.

The chain employs TRBV5-3 and TRBJ2-5; 8 bases agree with TRBD1. TRBV5-3 is placed among ORFs of uncertain function. J lost 2 bases, V lost 2 bases, and 8 bases had no gene match. The CDR3 runs to 16 residues. CDR3 sequence: CARSFDGQGPQETQYF. Here the CDR3 DNA reads TGTGCCAGAAGCTTCGATGGACAGGGACCTCAAGAGACCCAGTACTTC.

This rearrangement joins TRBV14 to TRBJ2-7; D is perhaps TRBD2 (5 bases). The CDR3 is made up of 14 amino acids. The V gene lost 6 bases and the J gene lost 2 bases, with 14 bases spanning the gap. The germline CDR1 and CDR2 sequences are SGHDN and FVKESK. The DNA for the CDR3 is TGTGCCAGCAGTCAACTAGGAGAAACCTACGAGCAGTACTTC. This codes for CASSQLGETYEQYF.

This clone was seen a single time. The V gene is TRBV30, the J gene TRBJ2-5, with no clear D. Trimming left V 0 bases short and J 5 bases short, with 13 bases between. Germline V gives CDR1 GTSNPN, CDR2 SVGIG (reference sequence). The CDR3 has 14 amino acids. CDR3 bases: TGTGCCTGGAGTGTACGAGGAGTGGCGGAGACCCAGTACTTC. It is translated as CAWSVRGVAETQYF.

The rearrangement links TRBV5-4 to TRBJ2-1, with 14 positions matching TRBD2. The CDR3 has 16 residues. The V gene's germline CDR1 is SGHNT and CDR2 YYREEE (reference sequence). Trimming removed 6 bases from V and 7 bases from J; junction bases left unmatched: 9. The CDR3 loop is CASTRGTSGSWNEQFF. The CDR3 coding sequence is TGTGCCAGCACCCGAGGGACTAGCGGGAGTTGGAATGAGCAGTTCTTC.